Listed below are T cell receptor beta chains from one sample, sequenced in a study of neurological immune-mediated disorders. TCRdb redid the calling of the 5' RACE reads with MiXCR, one entry per CDR3 protein. The table lists 35,000 to 45,000 distinct CDR3 sequences, more than 6.5% of them singletons. The sample taken for sequencing was PBMCs. Receptors were obtained from a woman between 35 and 50 years old in good health. CDR3s include the opening cysteine and the closing phenylalanine or tryptophan. The order of the fields is V gene, clone size, J gene, CDR3 protein. Size values are once, few and many counts, or a class for expanded clones, and some rows have none.

V: TRBV5-1; size: many; J: TRBJ1-2; CDR3: CASSLAKGPGRLDGYTF
V: TRBV30; size: few; J: TRBJ1-1; CDR3: CAWKIHTEAFF
V: TRBV6-1; size: many; J: TRBJ2-5; CDR3: CASSQTGRETQYF
V: TRBV7-9; size: many; J: TRBJ2-1; CDR3: CASSFSFHNYNEQFF
V: TRBV4-1; size: many; J: TRBJ1-1; CDR3: CASSPPGGRKMNTEAFF
V: TRBV3-1; size: many; J: TRBJ2-1; CDR3: CASSQQTYNEQFF
V: TRBV12-3/TRBV12-4; size: many; J: TRBJ2-7; CDR3: CASSYSYEQYF
V: TRBV20-1; size: many; J: TRBJ1-5; CDR3: CSARKGPNQPQHF
V: TRBV4-1; size: many; J: TRBJ2-3; CDR3: CASSQGYGDTDMQYF
V: TRBV10-3; size: many; J: TRBJ2-5; CDR3: CAISESNGRAGETQYF
V: TRBV4-1; size: many; J: TRBJ1-4; CDR3: CASSQGTGVANEKLFF
V: TRBV28; size: many; J: TRBJ1-5; CDR3: CASSLINQPQHF
V: TRBV2; size: many; J: TRBJ2-5; CDR3: CASSDPLQGAQGETQYF
V: TRBV28; size: many; J: TRBJ2-5; CDR3: CASSLVGDRVEETQYF
V: TRBV9; size: many; J: TRBJ2-2; CDR3: CASSARTSGTGELFF
V: TRBV20-1; size: NA; J: TRBJ1-5; CDR3: CSARDRGRGSQPQNF
V: TRBV5-6; size: many; J: TRBJ1-1; CDR3: CASSREGAAEAFF
V: TRBV5-1; size: many; J: TRBJ2-1; CDR3: CASSAGGGSYNEQFF
V: TRBV29-1; size: many; J: TRBJ1-2; CDR3: CSVEVGAGYTF
V: TRBV2; size: many; J: TRBJ2-2; CDR3: CASQGKLQGGGELFF
V: TRBV7-9; size: NA; J: TRBJ1-1; CDR3: CASSSGESTEDFF
V: TRBV28; size: many; J: TRBJ1-5; CDR3: CASSPVADRDDFRTSNSNQPQHF